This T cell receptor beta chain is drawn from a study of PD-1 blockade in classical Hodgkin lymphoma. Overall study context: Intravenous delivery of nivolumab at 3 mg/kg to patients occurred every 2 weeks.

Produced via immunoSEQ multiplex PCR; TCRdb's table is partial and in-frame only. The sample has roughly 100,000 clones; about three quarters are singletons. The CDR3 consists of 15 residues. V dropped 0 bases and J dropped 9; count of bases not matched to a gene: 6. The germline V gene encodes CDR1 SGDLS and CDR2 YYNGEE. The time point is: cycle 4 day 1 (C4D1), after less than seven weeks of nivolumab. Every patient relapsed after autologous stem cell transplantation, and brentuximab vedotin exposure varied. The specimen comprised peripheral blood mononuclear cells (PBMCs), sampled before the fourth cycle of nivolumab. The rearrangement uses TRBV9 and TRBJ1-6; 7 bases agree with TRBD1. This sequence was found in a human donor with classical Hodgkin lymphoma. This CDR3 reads CASSVVGDRVSPLHF. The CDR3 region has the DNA TGTGCCAGCAGCGTAGTAGGAGACAGGGTTTCACCCCTCCACTTT.